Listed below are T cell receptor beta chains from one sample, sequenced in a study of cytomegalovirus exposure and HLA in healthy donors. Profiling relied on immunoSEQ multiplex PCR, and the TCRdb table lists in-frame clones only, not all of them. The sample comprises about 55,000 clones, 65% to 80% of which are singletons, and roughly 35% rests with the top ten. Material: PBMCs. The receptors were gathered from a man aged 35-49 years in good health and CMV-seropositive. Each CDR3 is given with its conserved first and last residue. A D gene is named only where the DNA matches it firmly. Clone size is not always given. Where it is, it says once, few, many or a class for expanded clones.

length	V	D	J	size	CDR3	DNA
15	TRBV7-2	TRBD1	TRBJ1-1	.	CASSSDSGQGRTAFF	TGTGCCAGCAGCTCTGACTCGGGACAGGGGAGGACAGCTTTCTTT
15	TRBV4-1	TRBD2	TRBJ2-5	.	CASSQGPGGRGAQYF	TGCGCCAGCAGCCAGGGACCGGGGGGAAGAGGGGCCCAGTACTTC
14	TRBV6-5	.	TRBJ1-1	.	CASLTGGGVTEAFF	TGTGCCAGCCTCACCGGAGGGGGGGTAACTGAAGCTTTCTTT
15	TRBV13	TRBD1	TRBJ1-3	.	CASSPRTGPGNTIYF	TGTGCCAGCAGCCCAAGGACAGGGCCTGGAAACACCATATATTTT
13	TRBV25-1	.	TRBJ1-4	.	CASSRATNEKLFF	TGTGCCAGCAGTCGTGCAACTAATGAAAAACTGTTTTTT
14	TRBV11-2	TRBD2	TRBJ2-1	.	CAAGVGSSYNEQFF	TGTGCCGCGGGGGTAGGGAGCTCCTACAATGAGCAGTTCTTC
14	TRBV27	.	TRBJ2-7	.	CASSLNRVSYEQYF	TGTGCCAGCAGCCTGAACAGGGTTTCCTACGAGCAGTACTTC
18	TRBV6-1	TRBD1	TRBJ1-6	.	CASSEVLRQGRWNSPLHF	TGTGCCAGCAGTGAAGTCTTAAGACAGGGGCGGTGGAATTCACCCCTCCACTTT
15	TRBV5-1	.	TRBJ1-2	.	CASSLAGREHYGYTF	TGCGCCAGCAGCTTGGCCGGAAGGGAGCACTATGGCTACACCTTC
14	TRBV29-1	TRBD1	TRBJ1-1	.	CSVGVTGGRTEAFF	TGCAGCGTTGGAGTGACAGGGGGAAGGACTGAAGCTTTCTTT
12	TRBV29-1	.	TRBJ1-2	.	CSVETVYYGYTF	TGCAGCGTCGAGACAGTTTACTATGGCTACACCTTC
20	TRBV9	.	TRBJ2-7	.	CASSVVFRYPTEGDNDEQYF	TGTGCCAGCAGCGTAGTGTTCAGGTATCCCACCGAGGGGGACAACGACGAGCAGTACTTC
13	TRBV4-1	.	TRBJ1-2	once	CASSQETAYGYTF	TGCGCCAGCAGCCAAGAAACAGCTTATGGCTACACCTTC
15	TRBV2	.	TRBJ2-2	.	CASSESQGLTGELFF	TGTGCCAGCAGTGAGTCACAGGGTCTCACCGGGGAGCTGTTTTTT
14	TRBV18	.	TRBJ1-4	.	CASSPTQTFEKLFF	TGTGCCAGCTCACCAACCCAAACATTCGAAAAACTGTTTTTT
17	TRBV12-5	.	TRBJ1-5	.	CASGLIGSFYSNQPQHF	TGTGCTAGTGGTTTAATTGGTTCCTTCTATAGCAATCAGCCCCAGCATTTT
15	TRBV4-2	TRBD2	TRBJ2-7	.	CASSLGLESSYEQYF	TGTGCCAGCAGCCTCGGACTAGAGTCATCCTACGAGCAGTACTTC
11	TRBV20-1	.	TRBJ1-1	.	CSTRTVLEAFF	TGCAGTACAAGGACAGTACTAGAAGCTTTCTTT
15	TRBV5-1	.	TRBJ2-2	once	CASSLALAVAGELFF	TGCGCCAGCAGCTTGGCGTTAGCTGTGGCCGGGGAGCTGTTTTTT
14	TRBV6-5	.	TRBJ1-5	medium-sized	CASRGRTASQPQHF	TGTGCCAGCAGAGGCAGGACTGCGAGTCAGCCCCAGCATTTT
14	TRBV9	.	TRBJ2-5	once	CASSVDGVGETQYF	TGTGCCAGCAGCGTAGATGGAGTAGGAGAGACCCAGTACTTC
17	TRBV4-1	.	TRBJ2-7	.	CASSQDILDSDSYEQYF	TGCGCCAGCAGCCAAGATATATTAGACAGTGACTCCTACGAGCAGTACTTC
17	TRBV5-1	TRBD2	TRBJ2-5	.	CASSSISGLVAQETQYF	TGCGCCAGCAGCTCTATCTCGGGACTAGTCGCACAAGAGACCCAGTACTTC
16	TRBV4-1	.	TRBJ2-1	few	CASSQEGQGTYNEQFF	TGCGCCAGCAGCCAAGAAGGGCAGGGAACTTACAATGAGCAGTTCTTC
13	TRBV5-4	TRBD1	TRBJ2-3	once	CASSLDREDTQYF	TGTGCCAGCAGCTTAGACAGGGAAGATACGCAGTATTTT
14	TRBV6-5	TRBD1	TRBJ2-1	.	CASSPGQGNSEQFF	TGTGCCAGCAGCCCGGGACAGGGCAATAGTGAGCAGTTCTTC
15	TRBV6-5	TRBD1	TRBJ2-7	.	CASSYNDRDAYEQYF	TGTGCCAGCAGTTACAACGACAGGGATGCCTACGAGCAGTACTTC
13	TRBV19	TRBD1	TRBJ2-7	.	CASSLGQGYEQYF	TGTGCCAGTAGTTTGGGACAGGGCTACGAGCAGTACTTC
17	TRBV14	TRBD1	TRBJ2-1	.	CASSQVTRDRVYNEQFF	TGTGCCAGCAGCCAAGTAACCCGGGACAGAGTATACAATGAGCAGTTCTTC
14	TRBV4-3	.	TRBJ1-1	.	CASSQEAGNTEAFF	TGCGCCAGCAGCCAGGAGGCGGGAAACACTGAAGCTTTCTTT
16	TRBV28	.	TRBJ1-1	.	CASSSNLYRGNTEAFF	TGTGCCAGCAGTTCCAACCTCTACCGGGGGAACACTGAAGCTTTCTTT
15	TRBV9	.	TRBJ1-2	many	CASSVSGRRRYGYTF	TGTGCCAGCAGCGTGAGCGGCAGGCGTCGGTATGGCTACACCTTC
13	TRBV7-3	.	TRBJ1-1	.	CASRREANTEAFF	TGTGCCAGCCGCAGGGAGGCCAACACTGAAGCTTTCTTT
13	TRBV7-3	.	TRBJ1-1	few	CASSLSRNTEAFF	TGTGCCAGCAGCTTAAGCAGGAACACTGAAGCTTTCTTT
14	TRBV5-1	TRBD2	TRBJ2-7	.	CASSLELATPEQYF	TGCGCCAGCAGCTTGGAACTAGCGACGCCCGAGCAGTACTTC
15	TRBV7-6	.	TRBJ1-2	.	CASSPPPSSTYGYTF	TGTGCCAGCAGCCCCCCCCCAAGCTCGACTTATGGCTACACCTTC
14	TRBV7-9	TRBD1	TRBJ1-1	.	CASRPGQGNTEAFF	TGTGCCAGCAGACCGGGACAGGGGAACACTGAAGCTTTCTTT
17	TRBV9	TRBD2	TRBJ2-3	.	CASSVGDSGASTDTQYF	TGTGCCAGCAGCGTAGGGGATAGCGGGGCAAGCACAGATACGCAGTATTTT
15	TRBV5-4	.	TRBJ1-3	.	CASRPGGTTGNTIYF	TGTGCCAGCAGGCCTGGAGGCACTACTGGAAACACCATATATTTT
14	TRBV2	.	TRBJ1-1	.	CASSRGQMNTEAFF	TGTGCCAGCAGCCGTGGACAGATGAACACTGAAGCTTTCTTT
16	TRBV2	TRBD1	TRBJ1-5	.	CASSDLDRGGDQPQHF	TGTGCCAGCAGTGACCTTGACAGGGGAGGCGATCAGCCCCAGCATTTT
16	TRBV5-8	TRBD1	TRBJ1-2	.	CASSHDRGRSNYGYTF	TGTGCCAGCAGCCATGACAGGGGGCGCAGTAACTATGGCTACACCTTC
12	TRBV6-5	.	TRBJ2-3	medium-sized	CASSQGRDTQYF	TGTGCCAGCAGTCAGGGCAGAGATACGCAGTATTTT
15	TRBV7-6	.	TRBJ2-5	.	CASSVYGGPRETQYF	TGTGCCAGCAGCGTATACGGGGGGCCCAGAGAGACCCAGTACTTC
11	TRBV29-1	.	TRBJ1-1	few	CSVEVTDEAFF	TGCAGCGTTGAAGTGACAGACGAAGCTTTCTTT
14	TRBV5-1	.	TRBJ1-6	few	CASSLVGSGSPLHF	TGCGCCAGCAGCTTGGTTGGGTCGGGTTCACCCCTCCACTTT
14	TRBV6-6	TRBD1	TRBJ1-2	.	CASNLTGRRYGYTF	TGTGCCAGCAACCTGACAGGGAGGCGCTATGGCTACACCTTC
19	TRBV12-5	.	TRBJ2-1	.	CASGLGRRGQISSYNEQFF	TGTGCTAGTGGTTTGGGCCGACGAGGACAAATCAGCTCCTACAATGAGCAGTTCTTC
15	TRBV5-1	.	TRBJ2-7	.	CASSLGGRIIYEQYF	TGCGCCAGCAGCTTGGGGGGGCGCATAATTTACGAGCAGTACTTC
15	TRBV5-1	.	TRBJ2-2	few	CASSSGAINTGELFF	TGCGCCAGCAGCTCCGGAGCGATAAACACCGGGGAGCTGTTTTTT
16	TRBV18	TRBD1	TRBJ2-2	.	CASSPPGQRNTGELFF	TGTGCCAGCTCACCACCGGGACAGAGGAACACCGGGGAGCTGTTTTTT
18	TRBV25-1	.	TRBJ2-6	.	CASSEWGGGDSGANVLTF	TGTGCCAGCAGTGAATGGGGAGGTGGAGACTCTGGGGCCAACGTCCTGACTTTC